These 14 T cell receptor beta chains share one sample of origin, sequenced in a study of T-cell memory formation after mild COVID-19 listed by TCRdb under 2021. Libraries came from 5' RACE. Data came from an Illumina NovaSeq 6000. The public sequencing data were trimmed at Q25 with fastp and processed into clonotypes with MiXCR by TCRdb, which kept only in-frame beta chains. Rows with a matching CDR3 protein are joined into one entry that keeps the most common DNA and genes. This sample holds 270,000 or so distinct CDR3 sequences; over 15% were observed only once. In total, the top ten clones hold roughly 23% of the sample. Sequencing input: PBMCs or a T cell subset sorted from them (not recorded which). All receptors come from a man between 18 and 35 years old who had mild COVID-19 (a few samples of this study predate the infection). The sample titles of this study are shuffled in the database, so cell type and time point are left out; the donor was told from shared clones.

The table lists this clonotype with a few counts. This rearrangement joins TRBV19 to TRBJ1-1, with D uncertain. Germline loops: CDR1 LNHDA, CDR2 SQIVND (reference sequence). The CDR3 is made up of 12 amino acids. Trimming pared 5 bases from V and 1 base from J, leaving 5 bases between. CDR3: CASSVWNTEAFF. In nucleotides, the CDR3 is TGTGCCAGTAGTGTGTGGAACACTGAAGCTTTCTTT. The full variable domain, in which reference TRBV19 and TRBJ1-1 provide the parts outside the CDR3, is DGGITQSPKYLFRKEGQNVTLSCEQNLNHDAMYWYRQDPGQGLRLIYYSQIVNDFQKGDIAEGYSVSREKKESFPLTVTSAQKNPTAFYLCASSVWNTEAFFGQGTRLTVV.

DNA of the CDR3: TGTGCCAGCAGTTACTCCACGTCGCAGGAGGGCAGAAGAGGGACCGGGGAGCTGTTTTTT. Its translation is CASSYSTSQEGRRGTGELFF. The rearrangement uses TRBV6-5 and TRBJ2-2; tentatively, D is TRBD2 (6 bases). Germline V gene data show CDR1 as MNHEY and CDR2 as SVGAGI. V was clipped by 0 bases and J by 5 bases, with 25 bases between them. The CDR3 loop spans 20 amino acids.

This clonotype was detected only a few times. The chain recombines TRBV7-9 with TRBJ2-1; D is unresolved. V dropped 5 bases and J dropped 7 bases, with 12 bases sitting between them. The germline CDR1 and CDR2 sequences are SEHNR and FQNEAQ (reference sequence). The CDR3 totals 13 residues. The CDR3 region has the DNA TGTGCCAGCAGCCCCTATACGGTTAATGAGCAGTTCTTC. The encoded protein is CASSPYTVNEQFF.

This clonotype appeared a few times. The chain is built from TRBV10-3 and TRBJ2-1; TRBD1 might be the D (5 bases). Germline V gene lookup returns CDR1 ENHRY and CDR2 SYGVKD. The CDR3 is 16 residues long. V was pared by 3 bases and J by 0 bases, with 12 bases between. The CDR3 reads CAISDFGQGSYNEQFF. For the CDR3, the DNA is TGTGCCATCAGTGACTTCGGGCAGGGCTCCTACAATGAGCAGTTCTTC.

This clonotype was seen only a few times. The V gene is TRBV28, the J gene TRBJ1-2, with 7 nucleotides matching TRBD1. Germline CDR1 is MDHEN and CDR2 is SYDVKM. The CDR3 is made up of 15 amino acids. V dropped 4 bases and J dropped 1; count of bases not matched to a gene: 6. The CDR3 protein is CASSSGGQSNYGYTF. The CDR3 DNA sequence: TGTGCCAGCAGTTCAGGGGGTCAGAGTAACTATGGCTACACCTTC.

This chain connects TRBV5-6 to TRBJ2-5, with 11 bases identical to TRBD2. Germline values: CDR1 SGHDT, CDR2 YYEEEE. This CDR3 contains 15 residues. V was pared by 1 base and J by 3 bases, with 2 bases of the junction left unmatched. Here the CDR3 DNA reads TGTGCCAGCAGCTTGCCGGGACTAGCGGAAGAGACCCAGTACTTC. This codes for CASSLPGLAEETQYF.

The chain has TRBV7-2 and TRBJ1-1, with 9 bases identical to TRBD1. Trimming at V came to 4 bases and at J to 5 bases, leaving 2 bases not matched to a gene. This CDR3 region has 13 residues. The germline V gene encodes CDR1 SGHTA and CDR2 FQGNSA. The CDR3 bases are TGTGCCAGCAGCTCCGGGACAGGGACTGAAGCTTTCTTT. Translation gives CASSSGTGTEAFF.

This clonotype appeared a few times. V gene TRBV6-1 combines with J gene TRBJ1-6, with 8 bases lining up with TRBD1. The CDR3 totals 15 residues. Germline CDR1 reads MNHNS; CDR2 reads SASEGT. Trimming cost V 6 bases and J 9 bases; bases outside gene matches: 10. For the CDR3, the DNA is TGTGCCAGCAGAAGGACAGGGACGCGGGGTTCACCCCTCCACTTT. Its protein is CASRRTGTRGSPLHF.

V usage is TRBV20-1 and J usage is TRBJ2-1; 9 nucleotides agree with TRBD2. The V gene's germline CDR1 is DFQATT and CDR2 SNEGSKA (reference sequence). The junction had 6 bases not matched to a gene; V was cut back by 3 bases and J by 0 bases. This CDR3 region has 16 residues. CDR3: CSARIAGASSYNEQFF. In DNA, the CDR3 is TGCAGTGCTAGGATAGCGGGGGCGAGCTCCTACAATGAGCAGTTCTTC.

This clonotype was recorded a few times. The genes are TRBV28 and TRBJ1-6; D is unclear. CDR1 is MDHEN and CDR2 is SYDVKM in the germline V gene. This CDR3 is 18 amino acids long. Deletions cut 3 bases from V and 0 bases from J, with 15 bases between. The CDR3 DNA reads TGTGCCAGCAGTTTCCCCACGACCGCGAGCTCCTATAATTCACCCCTCCACTTT. This gives the protein CASSFPTTASSYNSPLHF.

The table lists this clonotype with a few counts. This rearrangement joins TRBV20-1 to TRBJ2-1, with 10 bases matching TRBD1. J was trimmed by 6 bases and V by 6 bases; bases with no gene match: 5. CDR1 is DFQATT, CDR2 SNEGSKA, per germline (reference sequence). CDR3 length: 13 amino acids. The CDR3 nucleotides are TGCAGTGCAACCGGGACAGGGGTCAATGAGCAGTTCTTC. Residues: CSATGTGVNEQFF.

The sample holds many counts of this clonotype. This sequence joins TRBV6-5 and TRBJ2-3, with 12 bases that match TRBD2. Trimming removed 0 bases from V and 2 bases from J; junction bases left unmatched: 6. Germline V gives CDR1 MNHEY, CDR2 SVGAGI. The CDR3 contains 18 residues. The CDR3 DNA sequence: TGTGCCAGCAGTTACTCGGCACTAGCGGGGGGCCCCACAGATACGCAGTATTTT. It encodes CASSYSALAGGPTDTQYF.

This clonotype was recorded a few times. The chain couples TRBV5-6 to TRBJ2-1; 7 bases are a match to TRBD1. Germline lookup yields CDR1 SGHDT and CDR2 YYEEEE. This CDR3 region has 15 residues. V trimming: 4 bases; J trimming: 2 bases; junction bases outside the gene matches: 6. Here the CDR3 reads CASSPSGTAYNEQFF. As DNA, the CDR3 is TGTGCCAGCAGCCCCTCCGGGACAGCCTACAATGAGCAGTTCTTC.

The chain recombines TRBV5-5 with TRBJ1-1, with 9 bases lining up with TRBD1. There are 17 residues in the CDR3. In germline, CDR1 is SGHKS, CDR2 YYEKEE (reference sequence). After removal of 5 bases from V and 0 bases from J, the junction contained 11 bases not matched to a gene. This CDR3 is CASRRKTGGEMNTEAFF. CDR3 DNA sequence: TGTGCCAGCAGGCGAAAGACAGGGGGTGAAATGAACACTGAAGCTTTCTTT.